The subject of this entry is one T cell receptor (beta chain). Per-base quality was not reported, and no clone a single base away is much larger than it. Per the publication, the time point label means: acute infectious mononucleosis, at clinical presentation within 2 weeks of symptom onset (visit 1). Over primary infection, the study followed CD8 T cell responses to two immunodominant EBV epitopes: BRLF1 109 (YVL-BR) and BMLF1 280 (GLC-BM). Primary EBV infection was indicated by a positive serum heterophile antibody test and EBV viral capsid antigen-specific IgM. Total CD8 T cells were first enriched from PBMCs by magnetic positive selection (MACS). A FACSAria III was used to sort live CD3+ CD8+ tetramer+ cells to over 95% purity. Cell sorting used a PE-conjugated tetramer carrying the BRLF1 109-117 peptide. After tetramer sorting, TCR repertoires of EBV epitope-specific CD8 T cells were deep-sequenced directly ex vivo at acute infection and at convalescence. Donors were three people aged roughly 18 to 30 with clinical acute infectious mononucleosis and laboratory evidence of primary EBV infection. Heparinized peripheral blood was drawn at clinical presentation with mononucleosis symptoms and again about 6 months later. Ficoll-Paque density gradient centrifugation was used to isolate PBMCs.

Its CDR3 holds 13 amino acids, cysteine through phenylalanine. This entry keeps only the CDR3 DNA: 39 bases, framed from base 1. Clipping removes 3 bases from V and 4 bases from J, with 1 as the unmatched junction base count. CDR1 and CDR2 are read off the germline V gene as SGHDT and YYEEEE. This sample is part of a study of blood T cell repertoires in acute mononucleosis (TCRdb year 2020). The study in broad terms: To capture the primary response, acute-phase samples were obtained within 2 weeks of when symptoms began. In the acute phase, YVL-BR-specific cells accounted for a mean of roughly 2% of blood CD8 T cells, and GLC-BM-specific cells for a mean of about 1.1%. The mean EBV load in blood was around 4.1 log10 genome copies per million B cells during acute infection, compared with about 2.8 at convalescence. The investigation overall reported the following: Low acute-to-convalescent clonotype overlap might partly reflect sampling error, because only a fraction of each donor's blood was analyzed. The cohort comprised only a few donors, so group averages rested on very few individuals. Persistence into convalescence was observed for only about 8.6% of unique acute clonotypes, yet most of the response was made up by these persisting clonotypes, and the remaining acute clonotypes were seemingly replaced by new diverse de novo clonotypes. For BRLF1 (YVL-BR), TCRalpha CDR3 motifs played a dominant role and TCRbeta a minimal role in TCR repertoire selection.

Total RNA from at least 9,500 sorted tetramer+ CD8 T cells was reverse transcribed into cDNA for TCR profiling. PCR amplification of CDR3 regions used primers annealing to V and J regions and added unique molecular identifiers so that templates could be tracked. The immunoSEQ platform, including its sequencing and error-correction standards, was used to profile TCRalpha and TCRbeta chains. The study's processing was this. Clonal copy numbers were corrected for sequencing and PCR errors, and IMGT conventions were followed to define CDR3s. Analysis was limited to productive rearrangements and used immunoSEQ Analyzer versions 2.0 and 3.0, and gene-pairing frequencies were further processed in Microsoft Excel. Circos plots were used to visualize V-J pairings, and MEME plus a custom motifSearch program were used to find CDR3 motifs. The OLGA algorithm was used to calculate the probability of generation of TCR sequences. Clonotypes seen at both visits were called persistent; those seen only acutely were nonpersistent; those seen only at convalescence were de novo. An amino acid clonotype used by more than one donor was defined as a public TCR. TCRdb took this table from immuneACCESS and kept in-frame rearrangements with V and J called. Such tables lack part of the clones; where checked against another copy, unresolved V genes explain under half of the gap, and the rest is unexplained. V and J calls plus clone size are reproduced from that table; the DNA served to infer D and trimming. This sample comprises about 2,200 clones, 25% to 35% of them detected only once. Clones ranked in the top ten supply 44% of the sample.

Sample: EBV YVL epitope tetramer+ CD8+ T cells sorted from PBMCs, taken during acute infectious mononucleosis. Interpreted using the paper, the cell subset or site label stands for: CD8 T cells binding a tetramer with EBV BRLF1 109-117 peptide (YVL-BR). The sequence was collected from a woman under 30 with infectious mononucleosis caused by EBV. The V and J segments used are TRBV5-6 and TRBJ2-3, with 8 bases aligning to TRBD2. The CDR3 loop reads CASSSTSADTQYF. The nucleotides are TGTGCCAGCAGCTCGACTAGCGCAGATACGCAGTATTTT. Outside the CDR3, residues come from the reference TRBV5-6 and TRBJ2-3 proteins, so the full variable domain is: DAGVTQSPTHLIKTRGQQVTLRCSPKSGHDTVSWYQQALGQGPQFIFQYYEEEERQRGNFPDRFSGHQFPNYSSELNVNALLLGDSALYLCASSSTSADTQYFGPGTRLTVL.